A selection of T cell receptor beta chains follows, all from one sample in a study of blood T cell repertoires in COVID-19. Assay: immunoSEQ multiplex PCR; the TCRdb copy retains only in-frame clones and omits some. Of some 250,000 clones in the sample, roughly four fifths were seen once. The sample comprised peripheral blood. These receptors all come from a man aged 50-60 years with active or convalescent COVID-19. CDR3s include the opening cysteine and the closing phenylalanine or tryptophan. D genes are given only for firm matches. Size values are once, few and many counts, or a class for expanded clones, and some rows have none.

j_call clone_size cdr3_length v_call d_call cdr3_aa cdr3_nt
TRBJ2-5 . 17 TRBV6-2/TRBV6-3 TRBD2 CASSYGPLAGSLETQYF TGTGCCAGCAGTTATGGCCCCCTAGCGGGGAGTCTCGAGACCCAGTACTTC
TRBJ1-2 . 14 TRBV6-6 . CASSPGRTYYGYTF TGTGCCAGCAGTCCCGGACGGACTTACTATGGCTACACCTTC
TRBJ1-4 . 12 TRBV27 . CASGALREKLFF TGTGCCAGCGGGGCTCTACGTGAAAAACTGTTTTTT
TRBJ1-2 . 13 TRBV19 . CASTLRQGYGYTF TGTGCCAGTACCCTGAGGCAGGGCTATGGCTACACCTTC
TRBJ1-3 . 14 TRBV5-1 . CASRLAGTGNTIYF TGCGCCAGCAGGTTGGCGGGGACTGGAAACACCATATATTTT
TRBJ1-2 . 16 TRBV11-2 . CASSSEGSSGPYGYTF TGTGCCAGCAGCTCGGAAGGATCCTCGGGTCCCTATGGCTACACCTTC
TRBJ2-1 . 12 TRBV7-2 . CASSLVGREQFF TGTGCCAGCAGCTTAGTTGGGCGTGAGCAGTTCTTC
TRBJ2-3 . 14 TRBV7-2 . CASSLVSLVDTQYF TGTGCCAGCAGCTTAGTGTCCTTAGTTGATACGCAGTATTTT
TRBJ1-3 . 12 TRBV5-4 . CASSSIGNTIYF TGTGCCAGCAGCTCTATAGGAAACACCATATATTTT
TRBJ1-1 . 9 TRBV29-1 . CSGGTEAFF TGCAGCGGAGGAACTGAAGCTTTCTTT
TRBJ2-3 . 17 TRBV5-1 TRBD2 CASSPGRTSGDADTQYF TGCGCCAGCAGCCCCGGCCGGACTAGCGGGGACGCAGATACGCAGTATTTT
TRBJ2-5 few 16 TRBV5-6 TRBD1 CASSLFGGQGQETQYF TGTGCCAGCAGCTTGTTCGGAGGACAGGGTCAAGAGACCCAGTACTTC
TRBJ2-1 once 15 TRBV18 TRBD1 CASSPMTGGVGEQFF TGTGCCAGCTCACCGATGACAGGGGGTGTTGGCGAGCAGTTCTTC
TRBJ2-1 once 15 TRBV19 . CASTSRSSSYNEQFF TGTGCCAGTACCTCAAGGAGCAGCTCCTACAATGAGCAGTTCTTC
TRBJ1-1 . 18 TRBV21-1 . CASSIRKDRILGDTEAFF TGTGCCAGCAGCATTCGTAAGGACAGGATTTTAGGGGACACTGAAGCTTTCTTT
TRBJ2-2 . 13 TRBV11-2 . CASSLDREAELFF TGTGCCAGCAGCTTAGATAGGGAGGCGGAGCTGTTTTTT
TRBJ1-6 . 16 TRBV3-1/TRBV3-2 . CASSHRGAAPFSPLHF TGTGCCAGCAGCCATCGTGGGGCGGCACCCTTCTCACCCCTCCACTTT
TRBJ2-1 . 16 TRBV4-1 TRBD2 CASSNPPSGGGNEQFF TGCGCCAGCAGCAATCCCCCTAGCGGGGGGGGTAATGAGCAGTTCTTC
TRBJ2-1 . 16 TRBV3-1/TRBV3-2 TRBD2 CASSLGGLANYNEQFF TGTGCCAGCAGCCTCGGGGGACTAGCAAACTACAATGAGCAGTTCTTC
TRBJ1-1 . 15 TRBV6-1 . CASSDRQRVNTEAFF TGTGCCAGCAGTGATAGACAGAGAGTGAACACTGAAGCTTTCTTT
TRBJ2-2 . 15 TRBV19 . CASSIVQAGGGELFF TGTGCCAGTAGTATAGTTCAGGCCGGGGGCGGGGAGCTGTTTTTT
TRBJ2-1 . 14 TRBV5-6 . CASSSEGQGNEQFF TGTGCCAGCAGCTCGGAGGGTCAGGGAAATGAGCAGTTCTTC
TRBJ1-6 . 13 TRBV7-9 TRBD1 CASSLGQNSPLHF TGTGCCAGCAGCTTGGGACAGAATTCACCCCTCCACTTT
TRBJ1-1 . 12 TRBV6-5 . CASSYSRGLGFF TGTGCCAGCAGTTACTCGCGGGGCCTGGGTTTCTTT
TRBJ1-2 . 14 TRBV29-1 TRBD1 CSVPQTGGGYGYTF TGCAGCGTTCCACAGACAGGGGGCGGCTATGGCTACACCTTC
TRBJ1-1 few 13 TRBV29-1 . CSVEVTGDTEAFF TGCAGCGTTGAAGTAACCGGGGACACTGAAGCTTTCTTT
TRBJ2-5 once 17 TRBV9 TRBD2 CASSSGVSGGLQETQYF TGTGCCAGCTCATCTGGGGTTAGCGGGGGGCTCCAAGAGACCCAGTACTTC
TRBJ2-3 . 18 TRBV30 TRBD2 CAWSVGSRLAGAPDTQYF TGTGCCTGGAGTGTGGGATCCCGACTAGCGGGGGCCCCAGATACGCAGTATTTT
TRBJ2-3 . 17 TRBV6-6 TRBD2 CASSHSTSGARQSAQYF TGTGCCAGCAGTCATTCGACTAGCGGGGCGCGGCAGTCCGCGCAGTATTTT
TRBJ2-7 . 15 TRBV28 TRBD2 CASRPGGGATYEQYF TGTGCCAGCAGGCCGGGAGGGGGGGCGACGTACGAGCAGTACTTC
TRBJ1-4 . 13 TRBV5-1 TRBD1 CASRLTGGQGLFF TGCGCCAGCAGGTTGACAGGGGGCCAGGGACTGTTTTTT
TRBJ1-2 . 13 TRBV4-1 TRBD1 CASSQRTGYGYTF TGCGCCAGCAGCCAAAGGACAGGTTATGGCTACACCTTC
TRBJ2-3 many 16 TRBV11-2 . CASTQGLRGGTDTQYF TGTGCCAGCACCCAGGGGCTCCGGGGAGGGACAGATACGCAGTATTTT
TRBJ1-5 few 14 TRBV7-9 TRBD1 CASTPGTGNQPQHF TGTGCCAGCACCCCCGGGACAGGGAATCAGCCCCAGCATTTT
TRBJ1-5 . 15 TRBV19 . CASSLDRDSNQPQHF TGTGCCAGTAGTCTGGACAGAGATAGCAATCAGCCCCAGCATTTT